Sequencing of this TCR beta chain was carried out in a study of control samples from healthy donors and cancer patients. Assay: immunoSEQ multiplex PCR; the TCRdb copy retains only in-frame clones and omits some. Here the sample spans more than 65,000 clones, under 85% being singletons. This CDR3 is 16 amino acids long. Germline CDR1 and CDR2: SGHRS and YFSETQ. The V and J ends lost 1 base and 0 bases respectively, with 12 bases between them. Sequences were obtained from blood. This receptor was obtained from a man aged 55 to 70 in good health. V and J are TRBV5-1 and TRBJ2-3; perhaps D is TRBD1 or TRBD2 (5 bases each). The CDR3 region is CASSLRGELSTDTQYF. CDR3 DNA: TGCGCCAGCAGCTTGAGGGGAGAACTTAGCACAGATACGCAGTATTTT.